The next 17 T cell receptor beta chains were all read from a single sample in a study of PD-L1 blockade in urothelial cancer (dated by TCRdb to 2016 to 2017). Preparation of the library involved the immunoSEQ multiplex PCR assay. TCRdb re-hosts the immuneACCESS table, in-frame sequences only. Its copies lack some clones; in the studies checked, an unresolved V gene accounts for under half of them, and the cause for the rest is not known. A total of about 45,000 clones appear in this sample, 70% to 90% of them only once. The top ten clones comprise roughly 3.9% of the sample. The specimen comprised PBMCs, sampled around atezolizumab (anti-PD-L1) treatment. The receptors were sampled from a man of 80 years or more with urothelial cancer.

The V gene is TRBV28, the J gene TRBJ2-2; D may be TRBD2 (5 bases). V was clipped by 7 bases and J by 4 bases, with 16 bases between them. This CDR3 has 15 residues. The germline CDR1 and CDR2 sequences are MDHEN and SYDVKM. For the CDR3, the DNA is TGTGCCAGCAAAGGTGGAAGGGCGGGCACCGGGGAGCTGTTTTTT. Amino acid sequence: CASKGGRAGTGELFF. The full variable domain, its missing parts supplied by reference TRBV28 and TRBJ2-2, is DVKVTQSSRYLVKRTGEKVFLECVQDMDHENMFWYRQDPGLGLRLIYFSYDVKMKEKGDIPEGYSVSREKKERFSLILESASTNQTSMYLCASKGGRAGTGELFFGEGSRLTVL.

This sequence joins TRBV27 and TRBJ1-2; D is uncertain. Per germline, CDR1 MNHEY and CDR2 SMNVEV (reference sequence). The CDR3 runs 13 residues. Trimming took off 5 bases at V and 2 bases at J, with 9 bases between the two ends. CDR3 loop: CASSPHMNYGYTF. CDR3 DNA sequence: TGTGCCAGCAGTCCCCACATGAACTATGGCTACACCTTC.

The chain has TRBV5-1 and TRBJ2-5, with 11 bases fitting TRBD1. CDR1 is SGHRS and CDR2 is YFSETQ in the germline V gene. V shed 4 bases and J 4 bases; nucleotides not matched to a gene: 9. The CDR3 has 16 amino acids. CDR3 in DNA: TGCGCCAGCAGCCGCGGACAGGGGGCAATTTCAGAGACCCAGTACTTC. The encoded protein is CASSRGQGAISETQYF.

This clone was found a few times. The chain uses TRBV4-1 and TRBJ1-4; TRBD1 aligns across 7 bases. The CDR3 contains 14 residues. Losses at the gene ends were 6 bases for V and 8 bases for J; bases not matched to a gene: 9. Germline CDR1 is MGHRA and CDR2 is YSYEKL. The CDR3 loop reads CASRPGQYQEKLFF. The DNA for the CDR3 is TGCGCCAGCAGGCCGGGACAGTATCAGGAAAAACTGTTTTTT.

V usage is TRBV9 and J usage is TRBJ2-3; 14 bases map to TRBD2. Germline-derived CDR1 and CDR2 are SGDLS and YYNGEE. The trim removed 3 bases at V and 4 bases at J, leaving 4 bases unmatched. The CDR3 runs 16 residues. CDR3 in DNA: TGTGCCAGCAGCGGCCGACTAGCGGGAGGGGCAGATACGCAGTATTTT. This encodes CASSGRLAGGADTQYF.

The chain combines TRBV6-6 with TRBJ2-7; TRBD1 is a possible D gene (5 bases). V lost 6 bases and J lost 0, with 18 bases in between. CDR1 is MNHNY, CDR2 SVGAGI, per germline (reference sequence). CDR3 length: 16 residues. DNA for the CDR3: TGTGCCAGCAGGCAAACGGTCGGACATTACTCCTACGAGCAGTACTTC. Its protein is CASRQTVGHYSYEQYF.

The chain recombines TRBV6-5 with TRBJ1-5, with D possibly TRBD1 on 5 matching bases. Germline assignment: CDR1 MNHEY and CDR2 SVGAGI. The CDR3 loop spans 13 amino acids. Trimming cost V 6 bases and J 3 bases, with 9 bases left between them. The chain's CDR3 is CASRRQNNQPQHF. CDR3 DNA sequence: TGTGCCAGCAGGCGACAGAACAATCAGCCCCAGCATTTT.

The V call is TRBV7-2, the J call TRBJ2-7; D not certain. Germline V CDR1 and CDR2: SGHTA, FQGNSA. V was cut by 5 bases and J by 0 bases, with 2 bases left in between. This CDR3 is 11 amino acids long. CDR3 sequence: CASSLSYEQYF. CDR3 sequence (DNA): TGTGCCAGCAGCCTCTCCTACGAGCAGTACTTC.

This clone showed up just once. This chain links TRBV11-3 with TRBJ2-5; no firm D call. Trimming left V 5 bases short and J 1 base short, with 14 bases between. In germline, CDR1 is SGHNT, CDR2 YENEEA. The CDR3 spans 15 residues. Here the CDR3 DNA reads TGTGCCAGCAGCCTCGGCGAGGAAAGCCAAGAGACCCAGTACTTC. This encodes CASSLGEESQETQYF.

The chain recombines TRBV7-9 with TRBJ2-3, with 11 nucleotides matching TRBD2. The V gene end was trimmed by 6 bases and the J gene end by 6 bases; junction bases not matched to a gene: 5. The CDR3 has 14 amino acids. From germline, CDR1 is SEHNR and CDR2 FQNEAQ (reference sequence). The CDR3 DNA reads TGTGCCAGCAGTCAGACTAGCGGGATGGATACGCAGTATTTT. This encodes CASSQTSGMDTQYF.

The chain recombines TRBV7-8 with TRBJ2-7; 11 nucleotides match TRBD2. CDR1 and CDR2 from the germline V gene are SGHVS and FQNEAQ. CDR3 length: 15 amino acids. J gave up 6 bases and V 5 bases, and 9 bases lay outside the gene matches. The CDR3 DNA reads TGTGCCAGCAGCACTAGCGGGAGCTTCTTCGGCGAGCAGTACTTC. Its translation is CASSTSGSFFGEQYF.

V usage is TRBV25-1 and J usage is TRBJ1-2; D is unclear. This CDR3 has 12 residues. Germline loops: CDR1 MGHDK, CDR2 SYGVNS. The V end lost 5 bases, the J end lost 7 bases, and 11 bases lay between the germline ends. CDR3 amino acids: CASSTGGSGYTF. The CDR3 DNA reads TGTGCCAGCAGTACGGGAGGGTCTGGCTACACCTTC.

This clone showed up many times. The V gene is TRBV19, the J gene TRBJ1-1; D ambiguous. V was cut by 3 bases and J by 1 base, with 6 bases left in between. The germline CDR1 and CDR2 sequences are LNHDA and SQIVND (reference sequence). The CDR3 is 13 amino acids. The chain's CDR3 is CASSMRGNTEAFF. In nucleotides, the CDR3 is TGTGCCAGTAGTATGCGAGGGAACACTGAAGCTTTCTTT.

The chain employs TRBV11-2 and TRBJ2-7; D not resolved. CDR3 length: 15 residues. CDR1 is SGHAT and CDR2 is FQNNGV in the germline V gene. V was clipped by 0 bases and J by 7 bases, with 16 bases between them. The CDR3 loop is CASSLDSLRGREQYF. For the CDR3, the DNA is TGTGCCAGCAGCTTAGATAGCCTAAGAGGAAGGGAGCAGTACTTC.

DNA of the CDR3: TGTGCCAGCAGCTTAGTGAGGAAGGCCGAGCAGTACTTC. It translates to CASSLVRKAEQYF. The rearrangement joins TRBV7-2 to TRBJ2-7, with no clear D. Germline assignment: CDR1 SGHTA and CDR2 FQGNSA. The V end was cut by 1 base, the J end by 6 bases, with 10 bases between. This CDR3 is built from 13 residues.

This clone was seen a few times. The chain employs TRBV19 and TRBJ2-4; D not resolved. V was pared by 4 bases and J by 1 base, with 11 bases between. This CDR3 region has 15 residues. Germline V gives CDR1 LNHDA, CDR2 SQIVND (reference sequence). The CDR3 reads CASSRAPGAKNIQYF. CDR3 bases: TGTGCCAGTAGTAGGGCCCCTGGGGCCAAAAACATTCAGTACTTC. Drawing the rest from reference TRBV19 and TRBJ2-4, the complete variable domain is DGGITQSPKYLFRKEGQNVTLSCEQNLNHDAMYWYRQDPGQGLRLIYYSQIVNDFQKGDIAEGYSVSREKKESFPLTVTSAQKNPTAFYLCASSRAPGAKNIQYFGAGTRLSVL.

The rearrangement links TRBV19 to TRBJ2-5; 9 bases map to TRBD1. J was trimmed by 5 bases and V by 3 bases; bases with no gene match: 7. The germline gives CDR1 LNHDA, CDR2 SQIVND (reference sequence). The CDR3 has 15 amino acids. In DNA form, the CDR3 reads TGTGCCAGTAGTATTACCGGGACAGGGTATGAGACCCAGTACTTC. Its protein product is CASSITGTGYETQYF.